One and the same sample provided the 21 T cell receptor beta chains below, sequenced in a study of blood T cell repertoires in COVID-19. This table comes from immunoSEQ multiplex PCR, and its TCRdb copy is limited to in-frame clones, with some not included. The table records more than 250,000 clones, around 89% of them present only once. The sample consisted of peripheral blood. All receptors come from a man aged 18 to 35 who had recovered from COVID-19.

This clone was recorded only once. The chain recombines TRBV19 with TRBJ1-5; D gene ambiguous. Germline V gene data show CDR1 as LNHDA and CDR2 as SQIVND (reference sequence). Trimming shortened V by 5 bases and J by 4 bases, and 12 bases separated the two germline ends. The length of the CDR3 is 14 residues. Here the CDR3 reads CASSAGYPNQPQHF. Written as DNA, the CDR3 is TGTGCCAGTAGTGCGGGGTACCCGAATCAGCCCCAGCATTTT. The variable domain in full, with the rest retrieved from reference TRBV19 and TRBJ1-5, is DGGITQSPKYLFRKEGQNVTLSCEQNLNHDAMYWYRQDPGQGLRLIYYSQIVNDFQKGDIAEGYSVSREKKESFPLTVTSAQKNPTAFYLCASSAGYPNQPQHFGDGTRLSIL.

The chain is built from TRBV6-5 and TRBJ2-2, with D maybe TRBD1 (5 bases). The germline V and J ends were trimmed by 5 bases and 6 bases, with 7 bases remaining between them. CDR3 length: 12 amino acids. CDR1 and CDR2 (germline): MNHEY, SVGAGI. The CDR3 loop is CASSRGSGELFF. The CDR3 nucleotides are TGTGCCAGCAGTAGGGGATCCGGGGAGCTGTTTTTT.

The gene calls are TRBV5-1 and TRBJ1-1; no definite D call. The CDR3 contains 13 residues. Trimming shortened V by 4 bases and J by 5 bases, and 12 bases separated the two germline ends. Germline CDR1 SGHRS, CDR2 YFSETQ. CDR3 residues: CASSAGSETEAFF. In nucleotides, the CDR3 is TGCGCCAGCAGCGCTGGGTCGGAGACTGAAGCTTTCTTT.

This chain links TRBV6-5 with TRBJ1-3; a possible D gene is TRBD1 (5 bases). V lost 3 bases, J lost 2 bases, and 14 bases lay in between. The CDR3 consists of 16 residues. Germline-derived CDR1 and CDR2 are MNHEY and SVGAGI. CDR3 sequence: CASSYAAWGTGNTIYF. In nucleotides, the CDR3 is TGTGCCAGCAGTTATGCCGCATGGGGCACTGGAAACACCATATATTTT.

CDR3 loop: CASHVAGSDEQYF. CDR3 DNA: TGTGCCAGCCACGTAGCGGGCAGCGACGAGCAGTACTTC. The V and J genes are TRBV7-2 and TRBJ2-7; 7 nucleotides align to TRBD2. Germline V CDR1 and CDR2: SGHTA, FQGNSA. V shed 8 bases, J shed 5 bases, and the junction held 9 bases outside the gene matches. This CDR3 spans 13 amino acids.

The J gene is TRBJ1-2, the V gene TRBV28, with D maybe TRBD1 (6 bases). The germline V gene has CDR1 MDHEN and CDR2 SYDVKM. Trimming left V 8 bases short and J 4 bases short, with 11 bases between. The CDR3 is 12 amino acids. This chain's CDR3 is CASEGVRYGYTF. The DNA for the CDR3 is TGTGCCAGCGAGGGGGTTCGCTATGGCTACACCTTC.

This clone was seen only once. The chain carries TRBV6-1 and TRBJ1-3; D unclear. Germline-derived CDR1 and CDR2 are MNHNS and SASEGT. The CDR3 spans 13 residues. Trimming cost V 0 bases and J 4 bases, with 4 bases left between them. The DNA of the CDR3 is TGTGCCAGCAGTGAAGCGGCAGGAAACACCATATATTTT. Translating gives CASSEAAGNTIYF.

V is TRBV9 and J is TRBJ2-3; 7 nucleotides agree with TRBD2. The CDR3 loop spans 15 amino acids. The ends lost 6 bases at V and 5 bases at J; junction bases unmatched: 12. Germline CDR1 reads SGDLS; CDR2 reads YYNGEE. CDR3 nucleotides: TGTGCCAGCACCCCGTTCAGCGGGGCGGTAGATACGCAGTATTTT. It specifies CASTPFSGAVDTQYF.

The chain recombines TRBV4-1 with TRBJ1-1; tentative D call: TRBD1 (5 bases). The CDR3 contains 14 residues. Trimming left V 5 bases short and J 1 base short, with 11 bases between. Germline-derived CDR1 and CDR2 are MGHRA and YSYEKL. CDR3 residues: CASSETGGNTEAFF. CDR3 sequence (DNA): TGCGCCAGCAGCGAAACAGGTGGGAACACTGAAGCTTTCTTT.

The CDR3 DNA reads TGTGCCACCAGCTCCCTGGGGGGTCTAAACAATGAGCAGTTCTTC. It is translated as CATSSLGGLNNEQFF. V gene TRBV15 combines with J gene TRBJ2-1, with a possible D match to TRBD2 (6 bases). Per germline, CDR1 LNHNV and CDR2 YYDKDF (reference sequence). There are 15 residues in the CDR3. The V gene lost 5 bases and the J gene lost 5 bases, with 16 bases spanning the gap.

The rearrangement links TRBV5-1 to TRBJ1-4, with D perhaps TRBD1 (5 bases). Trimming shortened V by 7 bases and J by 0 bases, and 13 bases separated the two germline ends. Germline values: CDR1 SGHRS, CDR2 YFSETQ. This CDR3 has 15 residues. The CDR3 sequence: CASRTDIATNEKLFF. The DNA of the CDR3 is TGCGCCAGCCGGACGGACATCGCAACTAATGAAAAACTGTTTTTT.

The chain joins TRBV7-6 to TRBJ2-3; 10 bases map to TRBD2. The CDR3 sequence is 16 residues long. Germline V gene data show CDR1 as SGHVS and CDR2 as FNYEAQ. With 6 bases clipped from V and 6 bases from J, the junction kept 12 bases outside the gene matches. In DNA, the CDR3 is TGTGCCAGCAGTCAGCCGACTAGCGGGTTAGGGGATACGCAGTATTTT. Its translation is CASSQPTSGLGDTQYF.

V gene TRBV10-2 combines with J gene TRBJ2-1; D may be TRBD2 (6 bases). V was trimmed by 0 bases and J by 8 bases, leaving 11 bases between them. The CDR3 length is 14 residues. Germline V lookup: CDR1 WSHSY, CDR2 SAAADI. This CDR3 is CASSESGSRYEQFF. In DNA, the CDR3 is TGCGCCAGCAGTGAGTCCGGGAGTCGGTATGAGCAGTTCTTC.

CDR3 loop: CASSIQGGGEKLFF. DNA for the CDR3: TGTGCCAGTAGTATACAGGGCGGGGGTGAAAAACTGTTTTTT. V usage is TRBV19 and J usage is TRBJ1-4, with D perhaps matching TRBD1 (5 bases). The CDR3 loop spans 14 amino acids. Between the trimmed V and J ends, which lost 2 bases and 7 bases, there was a span of 11 bases. Germline CDR1 and CDR2: LNHDA and SQIVND (reference sequence).

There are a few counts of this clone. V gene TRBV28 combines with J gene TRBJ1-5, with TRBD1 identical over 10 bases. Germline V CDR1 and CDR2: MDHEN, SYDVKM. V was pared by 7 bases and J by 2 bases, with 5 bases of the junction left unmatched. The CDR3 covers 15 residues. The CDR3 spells CASTETGGRNQPQHF. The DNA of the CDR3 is TGTGCCAGCACTGAGACAGGGGGCCGCAATCAGCCCCAGCATTTT.

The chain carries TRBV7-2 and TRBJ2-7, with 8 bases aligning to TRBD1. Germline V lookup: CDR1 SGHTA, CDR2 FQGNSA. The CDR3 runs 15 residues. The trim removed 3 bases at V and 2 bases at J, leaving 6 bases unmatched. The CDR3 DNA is TGTGCCAGCAGCTTTAGGGGGACAGGAGCCTACGAGCAGTACTTC. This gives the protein CASSFRGTGAYEQYF.

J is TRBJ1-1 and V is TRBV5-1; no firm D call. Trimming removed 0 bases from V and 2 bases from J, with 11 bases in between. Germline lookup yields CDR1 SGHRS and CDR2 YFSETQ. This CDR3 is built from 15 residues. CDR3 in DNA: TGCGCCAGCAGCTTGGTGGCGGGAGGCAACACTGAAGCTTTCTTT. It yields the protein CASSLVAGGNTEAFF.

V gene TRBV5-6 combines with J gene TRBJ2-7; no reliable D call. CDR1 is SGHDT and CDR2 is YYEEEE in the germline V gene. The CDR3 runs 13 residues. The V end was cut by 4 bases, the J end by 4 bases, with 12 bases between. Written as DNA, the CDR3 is TGTGCCAGCAGCCCTCTATCCTCTTACGAGCAGTACTTC. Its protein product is CASSPLSSYEQYF.

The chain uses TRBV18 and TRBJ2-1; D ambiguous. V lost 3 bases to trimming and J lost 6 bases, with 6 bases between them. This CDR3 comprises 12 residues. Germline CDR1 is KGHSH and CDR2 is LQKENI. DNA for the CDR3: TGTGCCAGCTCACCGGCCAGCAATGAGCAGTTCTTC. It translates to CASSPASNEQFF.

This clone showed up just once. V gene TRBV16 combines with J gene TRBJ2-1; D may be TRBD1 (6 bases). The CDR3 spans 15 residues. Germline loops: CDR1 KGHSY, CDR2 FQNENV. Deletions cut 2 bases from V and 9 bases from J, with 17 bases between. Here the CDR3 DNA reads TGTGCCAGCAGCCAAGTGTCGCAGGGGATGGGTGAGCAGTTCTTC. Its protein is CASSQVSQGMGEQFF.

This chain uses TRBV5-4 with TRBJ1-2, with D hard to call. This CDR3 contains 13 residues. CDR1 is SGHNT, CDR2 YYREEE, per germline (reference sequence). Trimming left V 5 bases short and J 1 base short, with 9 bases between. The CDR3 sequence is CASSPDYNYGYTF. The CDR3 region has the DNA TGTGCCAGCAGTCCCGACTATAACTATGGCTACACCTTC.